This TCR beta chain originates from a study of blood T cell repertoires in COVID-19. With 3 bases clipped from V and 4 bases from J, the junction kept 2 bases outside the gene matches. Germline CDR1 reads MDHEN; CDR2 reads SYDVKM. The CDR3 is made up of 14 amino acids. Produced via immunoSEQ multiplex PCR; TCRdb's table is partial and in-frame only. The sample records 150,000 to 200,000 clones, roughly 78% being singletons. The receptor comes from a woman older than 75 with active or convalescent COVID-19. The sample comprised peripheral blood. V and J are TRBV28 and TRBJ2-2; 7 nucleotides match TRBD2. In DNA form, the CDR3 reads TGTGCCAGCAGTTTGCCGGGAGGCACCGGGGAGCTGTTTTTT. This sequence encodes CASSLPGGTGELFF.